This section outlines one T cell receptor beta chain sequence together with its context. The sample originates from a study of tumor T cells in aggressive B-cell lymphoma. Clones were sequenced by immunoSEQ multiplex PCR, and TCRdb holds only the in-frame ones, with some missing. The data hold some 7,800 clones, with 75% to 85% observed a single time. Germline V gives CDR1 LNHDA, CDR2 SQIVND (reference sequence). V lost 5 bases and J 4 bases, leaving 12 bases between the germline ends. The CDR3 has 14 residues. V and J are TRBV19 and TRBJ1-5; perhaps TRBD1 as D (6 bases). The clonotype comes from an adult with diffuse large B cell lymphoma. What was sequenced was tumor tissue. The CDR3 loop is CASSVRDTNQPQHF. For the CDR3, the DNA is TGTGCCAGTAGTGTACGGGACACAAATCAGCCCCAGCATTTT.